This paragraph reports one T cell receptor beta chain. The run depth of the assay was deep. The table came from immunoSEQ multiplex PCR; TCRdb's copy has only in-frame clones and leaves some out. The table shows 2 million to 3 million clones, with 93% occurring only once. CDR3 length equals 14 residues. Germline lookup yields CDR1 MNHNY and CDR2 SVGAGI (reference sequence). Between the trimmed V and J ends, which lost 4 bases and 5 bases, there was a span of 15 bases. These data originate in a study of shared clonotypes between healthy human individuals. Turning to the study itself: Donors consisted of a couple of women and three men between 18 and 49.

CD4+ cell separation produced CD45RA+ naive and CD45RA-negative memory subsets. The chain recombines TRBV6-6 with TRBJ2-7, with a tentative D call TRBD2 (5 bases). The sample comprised naive CD4+ T cells from PBMCs. The subset was: CD45RA+ positively selected. The TCR was taken from a man aged 18 to 30 in good health. Some clones in this sample may be carry-over from other donors' samples. CDR3 amino acids: CASSSTGVAHEQYF. The CDR3 DNA is TGTGCCAGCAGTTCGACCGGGGTGGCGCACGAGCAGTACTTC.